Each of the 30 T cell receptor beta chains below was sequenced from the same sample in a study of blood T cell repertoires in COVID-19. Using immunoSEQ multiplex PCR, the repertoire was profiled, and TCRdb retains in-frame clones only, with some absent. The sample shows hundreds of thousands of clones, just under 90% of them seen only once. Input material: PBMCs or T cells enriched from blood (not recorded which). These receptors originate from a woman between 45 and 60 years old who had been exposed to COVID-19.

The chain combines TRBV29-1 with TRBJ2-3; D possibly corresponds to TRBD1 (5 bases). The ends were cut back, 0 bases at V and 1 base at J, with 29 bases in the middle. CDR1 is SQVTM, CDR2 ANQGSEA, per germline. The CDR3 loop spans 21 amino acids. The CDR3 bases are TGCAGCGTTGAAGATCCCCTCGTCACAGGTGCTACTTCCTTGGGCACAGATACGCAGTATTTT. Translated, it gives CSVEDPLVTGATSLGTDTQYF.

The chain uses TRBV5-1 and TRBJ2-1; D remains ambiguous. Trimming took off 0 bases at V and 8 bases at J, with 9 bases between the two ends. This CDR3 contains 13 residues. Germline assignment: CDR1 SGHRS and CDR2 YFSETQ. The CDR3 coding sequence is TGCGCCAGCAGCTTGGGGGCCTTGGATGAGCAGTTCTTC. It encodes CASSLGALDEQFF. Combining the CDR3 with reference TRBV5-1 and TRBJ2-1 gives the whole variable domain KAGVTQTPRYLIKTRGQQVTLSCSPISGHRSVSWYQQTPGQGLQFLFEYFSETQRNKGNFPGRFSGRQFSNSRSEMNVSTLELGDSALYLCASSLGALDEQFFGPGTRLTVL.

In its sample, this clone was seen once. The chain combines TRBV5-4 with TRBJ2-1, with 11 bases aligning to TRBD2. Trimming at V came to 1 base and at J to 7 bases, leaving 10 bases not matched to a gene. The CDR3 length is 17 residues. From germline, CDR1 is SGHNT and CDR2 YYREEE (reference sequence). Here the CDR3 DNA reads TGTGCCAGCAGCTTGCACCCGATAGCGGGGGGGAGGAATGAGCAGTTCTTC. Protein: CASSLHPIAGGRNEQFF.

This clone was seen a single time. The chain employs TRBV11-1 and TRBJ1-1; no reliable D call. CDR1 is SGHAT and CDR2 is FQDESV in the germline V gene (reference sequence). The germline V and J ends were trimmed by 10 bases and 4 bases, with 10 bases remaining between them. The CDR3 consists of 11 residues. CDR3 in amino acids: CATHEVTEAFF. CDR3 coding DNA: TGTGCCACCCACGAGGTCACTGAAGCTTTCTTT.

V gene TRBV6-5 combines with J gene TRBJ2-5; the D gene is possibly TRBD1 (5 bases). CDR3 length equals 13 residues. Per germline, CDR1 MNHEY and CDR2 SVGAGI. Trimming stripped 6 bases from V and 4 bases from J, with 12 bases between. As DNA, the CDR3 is TGTGCCAGCAGCCCGACAGTTGGAGAGACCCAGTACTTC. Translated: CASSPTVGETQYF.

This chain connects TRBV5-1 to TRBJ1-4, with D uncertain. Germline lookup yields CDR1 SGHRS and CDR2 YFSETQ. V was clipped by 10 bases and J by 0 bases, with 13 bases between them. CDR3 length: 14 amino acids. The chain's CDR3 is CASRLGATNEKLFF. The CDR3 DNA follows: TGCGCCTCCAGGCTTGGTGCAACTAATGAAAAACTGTTTTTT. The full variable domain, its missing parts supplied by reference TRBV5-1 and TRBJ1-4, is KAGVTQTPRYLIKTRGQQVTLSCSPISGHRSVSWYQQTPGQGLQFLFEYFSETQRNKGNFPGRFSGRQFSNSRSEMNVSTLELGDSALYLCASRLGATNEKLFFGSGTQLSVL.

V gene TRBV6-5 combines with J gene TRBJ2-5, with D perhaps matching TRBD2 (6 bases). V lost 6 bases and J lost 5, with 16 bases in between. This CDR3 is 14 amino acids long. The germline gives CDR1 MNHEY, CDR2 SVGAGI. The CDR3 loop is CASRRGWAVETQYF. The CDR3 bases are TGTGCCAGCAGGCGGGGATGGGCGGTGGAGACCCAGTACTTC.

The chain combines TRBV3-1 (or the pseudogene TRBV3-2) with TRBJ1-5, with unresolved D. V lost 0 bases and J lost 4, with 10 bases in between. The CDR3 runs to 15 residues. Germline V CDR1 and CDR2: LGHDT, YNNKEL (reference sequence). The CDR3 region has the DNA TGTGCCAGCAGCCAAGAAACAACAAGTAATCAGCCCCAGCATTTT. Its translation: CASSQETTSNQPQHF.

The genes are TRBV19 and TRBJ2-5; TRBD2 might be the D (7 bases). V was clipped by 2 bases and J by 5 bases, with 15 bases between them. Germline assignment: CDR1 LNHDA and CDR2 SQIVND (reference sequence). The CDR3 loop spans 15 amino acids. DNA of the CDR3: TGTGCCAGTAGTATATCTCGGGGGGCTGGCGAGACCCAGTACTTC. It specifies CASSISRGAGETQYF.

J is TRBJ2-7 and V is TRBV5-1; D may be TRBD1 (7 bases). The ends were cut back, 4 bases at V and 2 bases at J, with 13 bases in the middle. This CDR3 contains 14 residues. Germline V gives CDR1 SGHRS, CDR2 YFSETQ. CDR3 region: CASSAGQTPYEQYF. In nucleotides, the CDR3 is TGCGCCAGCAGCGCGGGACAGACCCCCTACGAGCAGTACTTC.

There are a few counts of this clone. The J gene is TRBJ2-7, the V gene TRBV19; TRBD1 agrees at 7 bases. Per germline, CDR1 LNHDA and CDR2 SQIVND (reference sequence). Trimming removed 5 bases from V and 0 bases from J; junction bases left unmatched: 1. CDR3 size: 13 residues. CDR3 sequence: CASSGDSSYEQYF. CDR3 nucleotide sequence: TGTGCCAGTAGTGGGGACAGCTCCTACGAGCAGTACTTC.

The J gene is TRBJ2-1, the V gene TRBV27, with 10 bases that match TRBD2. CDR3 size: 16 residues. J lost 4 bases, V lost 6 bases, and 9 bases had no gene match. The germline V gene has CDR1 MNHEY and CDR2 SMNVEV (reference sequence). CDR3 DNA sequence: TGTGCCAGCAGCCCCCGGATAGCGGGGGGTTACAATGAGCAGTTCTTC. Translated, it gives CASSPRIAGGYNEQFF.

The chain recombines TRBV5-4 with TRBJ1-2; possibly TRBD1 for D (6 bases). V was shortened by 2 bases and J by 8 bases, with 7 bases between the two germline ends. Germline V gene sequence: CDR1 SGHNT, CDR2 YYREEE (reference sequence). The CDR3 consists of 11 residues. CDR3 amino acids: CASSLGQGYTF. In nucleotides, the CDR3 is TGTGCCAGCAGCTTAGGACAGGGCTACACCTTC.

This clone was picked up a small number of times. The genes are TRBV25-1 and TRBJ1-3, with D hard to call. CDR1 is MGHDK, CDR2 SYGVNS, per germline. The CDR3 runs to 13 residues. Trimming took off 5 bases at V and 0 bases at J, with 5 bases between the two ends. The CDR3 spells CASSILSGNTIYF. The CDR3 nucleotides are TGTGCCAGCAGTATACTCTCTGGAAACACCATATATTTT.

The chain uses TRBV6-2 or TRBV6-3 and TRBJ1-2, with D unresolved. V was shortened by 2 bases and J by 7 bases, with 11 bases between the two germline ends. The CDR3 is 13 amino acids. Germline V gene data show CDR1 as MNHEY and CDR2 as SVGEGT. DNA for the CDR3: TGTGCCAGCAGTTACCGCGCTTCTGGTGGCTACACCTTC. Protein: CASSYRASGGYTF.

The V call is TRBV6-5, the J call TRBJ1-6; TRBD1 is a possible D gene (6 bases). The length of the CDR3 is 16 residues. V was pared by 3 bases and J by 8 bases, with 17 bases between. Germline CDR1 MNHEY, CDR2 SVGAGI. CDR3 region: CASSYQGTGGDSPLHF. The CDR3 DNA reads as TGTGCCAGCAGTTATCAGGGGACCGGTGGGGATTCACCCCTCCACTTT.

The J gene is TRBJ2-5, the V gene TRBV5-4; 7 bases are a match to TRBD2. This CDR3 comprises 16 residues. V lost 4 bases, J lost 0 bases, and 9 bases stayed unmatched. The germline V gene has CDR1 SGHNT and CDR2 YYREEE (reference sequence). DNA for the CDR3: TGTGCCAGCAGCCCCGTTGGGGCGGGGGACCAAGAGACCCAGTACTTC. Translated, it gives CASSPVGAGDQETQYF. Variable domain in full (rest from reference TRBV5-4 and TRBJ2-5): ETGVTQSPTHLIKTRGQQVTLRCSSQSGHNTVSWYQQALGQGPQFIFQYYREEENGRGNFPPRFSGLQFPNYSSELNVNALELDDSALYLCASSPVGAGDQETQYFGPGTRLLVL.

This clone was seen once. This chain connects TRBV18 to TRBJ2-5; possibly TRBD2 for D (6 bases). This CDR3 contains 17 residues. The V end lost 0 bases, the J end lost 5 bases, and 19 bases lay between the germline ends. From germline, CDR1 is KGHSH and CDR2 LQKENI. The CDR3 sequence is CASSPPLGAGLEETQYF. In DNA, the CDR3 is TGTGCCAGCTCACCACCCCTAGGGGCGGGGCTAGAGGAGACCCAGTACTTC.

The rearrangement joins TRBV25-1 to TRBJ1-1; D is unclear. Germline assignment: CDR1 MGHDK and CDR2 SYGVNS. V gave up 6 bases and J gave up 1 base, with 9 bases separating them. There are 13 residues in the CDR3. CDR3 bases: TGTGCCAGCAGGCCCCCAGGGAACACTGAAGCTTTCTTT. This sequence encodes CASRPPGNTEAFF.

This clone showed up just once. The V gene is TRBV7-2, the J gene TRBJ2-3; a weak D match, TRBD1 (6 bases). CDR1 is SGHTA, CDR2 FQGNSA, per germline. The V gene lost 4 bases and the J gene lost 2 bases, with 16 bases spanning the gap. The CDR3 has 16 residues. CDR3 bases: TGTGCCAGCAGCTCTCGACGGACAGACACCACAGATACGCAGTATTTT. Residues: CASSSRRTDTTDTQYF.

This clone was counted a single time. The CDR3 loop reads CASTQAGELETQYF. CDR3 bases: TGTGCCAGCACCCAAGCGGGGGAGCTAGAGACCCAGTACTTC. This chain uses TRBV11-1 with TRBJ2-5; TRBD2 aligns across 8 bases. Germline trimming cut 7 bases from V and 4 bases from J; bases unmatched to any gene: 8. From germline, CDR1 is SGHAT and CDR2 FQDESV (reference sequence). CDR3 length equals 14 residues.

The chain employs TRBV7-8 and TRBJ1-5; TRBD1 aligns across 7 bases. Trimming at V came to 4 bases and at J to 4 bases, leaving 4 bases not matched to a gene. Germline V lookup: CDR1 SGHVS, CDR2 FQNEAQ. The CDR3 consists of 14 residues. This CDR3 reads CASSSIQGNQPQHF. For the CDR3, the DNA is TGTGCCAGCAGCTCCATACAGGGGAATCAGCCCCAGCATTTT. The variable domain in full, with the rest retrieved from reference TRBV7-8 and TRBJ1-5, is GAGVSQSPRYKVAKRGQDVALRCDPISGHVSLFWYQQALGQGPEFLTYFQNEAQLDKSGLPSDRFFAERPEGSVSTLKIQRTQQEDSAVYLCASSSIQGNQPQHFGDGTRLSIL.

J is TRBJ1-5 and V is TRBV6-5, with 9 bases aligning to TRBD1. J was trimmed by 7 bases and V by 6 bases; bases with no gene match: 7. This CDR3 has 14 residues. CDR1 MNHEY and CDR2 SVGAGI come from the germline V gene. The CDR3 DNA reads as TGTGCCAGCAGACTACAGGGGGCAGAACAGCCCCAGCATTTT. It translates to CASRLQGAEQPQHF.

CDR3 amino acids: CASSQEIAGTSVSNEQFF. CDR3 in DNA: TGCGCCAGCAGCCAAGAAATAGCCGGGACTAGCGTGTCCAATGAGCAGTTCTTC. The genes are TRBV4-1 and TRBJ2-1, with TRBD2 matching 10 bases. CDR3 length: 18 amino acids. V shed 0 bases, J shed 6 bases, and the junction held 11 bases outside the gene matches. Germline V gives CDR1 MGHRA, CDR2 YSYEKL.

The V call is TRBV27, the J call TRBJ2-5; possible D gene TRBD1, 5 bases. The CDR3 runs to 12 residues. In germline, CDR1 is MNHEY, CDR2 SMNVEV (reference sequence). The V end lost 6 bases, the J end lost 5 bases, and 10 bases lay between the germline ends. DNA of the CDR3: TGTGCCAGCAGAGCACCAGGGGAGACCCAGTACTTC. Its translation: CASRAPGETQYF.

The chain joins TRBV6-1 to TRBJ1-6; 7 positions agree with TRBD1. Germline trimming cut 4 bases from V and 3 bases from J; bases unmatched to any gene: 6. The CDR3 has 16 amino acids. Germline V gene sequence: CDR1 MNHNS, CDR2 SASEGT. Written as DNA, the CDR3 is TGTGCCAGCAGTGGTCGGACAGGCAACTATAATTCACCCCTCCACTTT. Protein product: CASSGRTGNYNSPLHF.

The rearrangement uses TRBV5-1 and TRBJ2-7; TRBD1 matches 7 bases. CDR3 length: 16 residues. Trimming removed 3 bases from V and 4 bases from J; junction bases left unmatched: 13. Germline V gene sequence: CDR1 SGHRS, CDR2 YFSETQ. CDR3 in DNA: TGCGCCAGCAGCTCACAGGGGAAGAAGGGTCATTACGAGCAGTACTTC. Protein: CASSSQGKKGHYEQYF. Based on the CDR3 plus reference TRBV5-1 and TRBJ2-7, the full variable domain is KAGVTQTPRYLIKTRGQQVTLSCSPISGHRSVSWYQQTPGQGLQFLFEYFSETQRNKGNFPGRFSGRQFSNSRSEMNVSTLELGDSALYLCASSSQGKKGHYEQYFGPGTRLTVT.

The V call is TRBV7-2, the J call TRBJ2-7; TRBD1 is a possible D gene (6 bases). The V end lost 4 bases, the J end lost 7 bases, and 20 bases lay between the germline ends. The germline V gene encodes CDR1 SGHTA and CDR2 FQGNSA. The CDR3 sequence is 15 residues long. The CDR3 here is CASSSSQGISGEQYF. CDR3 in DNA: TGTGCCAGCAGCTCTTCACAGGGTATTTCTGGGGAGCAGTACTTC. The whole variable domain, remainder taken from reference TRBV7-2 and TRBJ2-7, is GAGVSQSPSNKVTEKGKDVELRCDPISGHTALYWYRQSLGQGLEFLIYFQGNSAPDKSGLPSDRFSAERTGGSVSTLTIQRTQQEDSAVYLCASSSSQGISGEQYFGPGTRLTVT.

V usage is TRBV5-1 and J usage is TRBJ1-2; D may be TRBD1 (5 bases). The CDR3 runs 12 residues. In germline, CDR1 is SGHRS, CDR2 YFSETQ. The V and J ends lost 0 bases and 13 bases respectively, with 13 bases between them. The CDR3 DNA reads TGCGCCAGCAGCTTGGCGGAGGGGACGAGCACCTTC. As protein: CASSLAEGTSTF.

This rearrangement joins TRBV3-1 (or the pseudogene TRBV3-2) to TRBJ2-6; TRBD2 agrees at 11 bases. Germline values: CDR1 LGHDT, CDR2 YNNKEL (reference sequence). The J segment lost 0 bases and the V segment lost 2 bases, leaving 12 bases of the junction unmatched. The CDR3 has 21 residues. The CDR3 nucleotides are TGTGCCAGCAGCCAACCCCCGGGACTAGCGGTTGAGAGCTCTGGGGCCAACGTCCTGACTTTC. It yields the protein CASSQPPGLAVESSGANVLTF.